What follows are 28 T cell receptor beta chains derived from one specimen sequenced in a study of OX40 agonist ivuxolimab in advanced cancers. Library creation used the immunoSEQ multiplex PCR assay. Sourced from immuneACCESS, this table was stored by TCRdb with only in-frame sequences that have V and J called. A share of the clones is absent; for the studies checked, an unresolved V gene accounts for under half, and the remainder has no known explanation. The sample has around 70,000 clones on record, around 80% of them singletons. The ten biggest clones cover around 5% of the sample. Material: CD4+ or CD8+ T cells sorted from blood, obtained in a trial of the OX40 agonist ivuxolimab. The receptors come from an adult with an advanced solid tumor such as melanoma, head and neck, liver or kidney cancer.

This sequence joins TRBV6-1 and TRBJ1-1; no clear D gene. V lost 3 bases, J lost 0 bases, and 8 bases lay in between. This CDR3 is built from 14 residues. CDR1 MNHNS and CDR2 SASEGT come from the germline V gene. CDR3 region: CASSEGYLNTEAFF. The CDR3, as DNA: TGTGCCAGCAGTGAGGGATACCTGAACACTGAAGCTTTCTTT.

The CDR3 coding sequence is TGTGCCAGCAGCTCTAAGGGGGGAGGCACTGAAGCTTTCTTT. It yields the protein CASSSKGGGTEAFF. The V and J genes are TRBV7-9 and TRBJ1-1; D may be TRBD1 (6 bases). The germline V gene encodes CDR1 SEHNR and CDR2 FQNEAQ (reference sequence). Between the trimmed V and J ends, which lost 4 bases and 4 bases, there was a span of 13 bases. This CDR3 contains 14 residues.

This chain connects TRBV7-6 to TRBJ2-5; weak D call: TRBD2 (5 bases). TRBJ2-7 matches the DNA end more closely, so the J call is doubtful. Germline CDR1 reads SGHVS; CDR2 reads FNYEAQ. The CDR3 contains 12 residues. The CDR3 loop reads CASSRTSNEQYF. CDR3 sequence (DNA): TGTGCCAGCAGCCGCACTAGTAACGAGCAGTACTTC.

The genes are TRBV20-1 and TRBJ2-3; D not certain. Trimming took 7 bases from V and 6 from J, leaving 11 bases between them. Germline-derived CDR1 and CDR2 are DFQATT and SNEGSKA (reference sequence). The CDR3 has 11 residues. CDR3 coding DNA: TGCAGTGTCCGGGCCGGGGATACGCAGTATTTT. It codes for CSVRAGDTQYF.

The DNA for the CDR3 is TGTGCCAGCAGCGCGAGGGGCGATTACAATGAGCAGTTCTTC. Residues: CASSARGDYNEQFF. The chain carries TRBV6-1 and TRBJ2-1, with D perhaps assigned TRBD1 or TRBD2 (5 bases each). This CDR3 has 14 residues. Trimming took 6 bases from V and 4 from J, leaving 13 bases between them. Germline CDR1 MNHNS, CDR2 SASEGT.

The chain couples TRBV10-3 to TRBJ2-7; 12 positions match TRBD2. Germline CDR1 reads ENHRY; CDR2 reads SYGVKD. The CDR3 length is 20 residues. The trim removed 3 bases at V and 1 base at J, leaving 16 bases unmatched. The CDR3 sequence is CAISDPQPSGRAHRSYEQYF. The CDR3 region has the DNA TGTGCCATCAGTGACCCACAACCTAGCGGGAGGGCCCACAGATCCTACGAGCAGTACTTC.

The chain has TRBV5-6 and TRBJ1-1; 8 bases match TRBD1. Germline CDR1 reads SGHDT; CDR2 reads YYEEEE. CDR3 length equals 14 residues. The ends lost 3 bases at V and 4 bases at J; junction bases unmatched: 5. CDR3 in DNA: TGTGCCAGCAGCTATACAGGGGGTGGCACTGAAGCTTTCTTT. Amino acid sequence: CASSYTGGGTEAFF.

This sequence joins TRBV28 and TRBJ1-2; no clear D gene. The V end was cut by 6 bases, the J end by 1 base, with 9 bases between. The CDR3 covers 13 residues. CDR1 is MDHEN and CDR2 is SYDVKM in the germline V gene. CDR3 DNA: TGTGCCAGCAGCGTCCGGGTTAACTATGGCTACACCTTC. Residues: CASSVRVNYGYTF.

The chain uses TRBV5-6 and TRBJ1-5, with 10 nucleotides matching TRBD1. The CDR3 has 14 amino acids. Germline CDR1 and CDR2: SGHDT and YYEEEE. The junction had 3 bases not matched to a gene; V was cut back by 4 bases and J by 5 bases. This CDR3 reads CASSGTGVYQPQHF. CDR3 DNA sequence: TGTGCCAGCAGCGGGACAGGGGTATATCAGCCCCAGCATTTT.

This clone was picked up one time. The CDR3: CASSLYRALSGAKNIQYF. In nucleotides, the CDR3 is TGTGCCAGCAGTTTATACCGGGCCCTTAGTGGGGCCAAAAACATTCAGTACTTC. This rearrangement joins TRBV28 to TRBJ2-4; D remains unclear. The germline V gene encodes CDR1 MDHEN and CDR2 SYDVKM. V was clipped by 1 base and J by 1 base, with 17 bases between them. This CDR3 is built from 18 residues.

This clone came up a few times. J is TRBJ1-1 and V is TRBV18; D call uncertain. The germline CDR1 and CDR2 sequences are KGHSH and LQKENI. There are 15 residues in the CDR3. V gave up 0 bases and J gave up 5 bases, with 13 bases separating them. CDR3 in amino acids: CASSPPNPRETEAFF. In DNA form, the CDR3 reads TGTGCCAGCTCACCACCCAACCCAAGGGAAACTGAAGCTTTCTTT.

This chain joins TRBV19 and TRBJ2-1, with a possible D match to TRBD2 (5 bases). The CDR3 length is 13 residues. Trimming pared 5 bases from V and 3 bases from J, leaving 8 bases between. Germline V lookup: CDR1 LNHDA, CDR2 SQIVND (reference sequence). CDR3 amino acids: CASSSGNYNEQFF. The CDR3 nucleotides read TGTGCCAGTAGTTCGGGGAACTACAATGAGCAGTTCTTC.

The chain recombines TRBV7-9 with TRBJ2-2; D is perhaps TRBD1 (6 bases). Per the germline V gene, CDR1 is SEHNR and CDR2 is FQNEAQ (reference sequence). The CDR3 has 14 amino acids. Trimming stripped 5 bases from V and 2 bases from J, with 9 bases between. CDR3 amino acids: CASSPGQNTGELFF. The DNA of the CDR3 is TGTGCCAGCAGCCCGGGACAAAACACCGGGGAGCTGTTTTTT.

The rearrangement joins TRBV28 to TRBJ1-5, with 10 bases that match TRBD1. This CDR3 region has 17 residues. Looked up from germline, CDR1 is MDHEN and CDR2 is SYDVKM. Trimming at V came to 5 bases and at J to 2 bases, leaving 9 bases not matched to a gene. This chain's CDR3 is CASSPPGQGIGNQPQHF. CDR3 sequence (DNA): TGTGCCAGCAGTCCCCCGGGACAGGGGATCGGCAATCAGCCCCAGCATTTT.

The CDR3 bases are TGTGCCAGCTCAACTCGACAGGGGACCCAAGAGACCCAGTACTTC. It codes for CASSTRQGTQETQYF. The rearrangement uses TRBV18 and TRBJ2-5; 8 bases line up with TRBD1. This CDR3 region has 15 residues. V shed 5 bases, J shed 1 base, and the junction held 6 bases outside the gene matches. In germline, CDR1 is KGHSH, CDR2 LQKENI.

The CDR3 here is CASSLINRVGVPEAFF. DNA of the CDR3: TGTGCCAGCAGCTTAATCAATAGGGTAGGGGTCCCTGAAGCTTTCTTT. V is TRBV7-2 and J is TRBJ1-1, with D maybe TRBD1 (5 bases). The CDR3 extends over 16 amino acids. V lost 2 bases and J lost 6, with 19 bases in between. Germline CDR1 and CDR2: SGHTA and FQGNSA.

This chain connects TRBV7-9 to TRBJ2-3; a weak D match, TRBD1 (5 bases). CDR1 is SEHNR, CDR2 FQNEAQ, per germline (reference sequence). V shed 7 bases and J shed 5 bases, with 16 bases lying between them. CDR3 length: 14 residues. As DNA, the CDR3 is TGTGCCAGCAAGAAGATGGCAGACAGAGATACGCAGTATTTT. Amino acid sequence: CASKKMADRDTQYF. Full variable domain (missing parts from reference TRBV7-9 and TRBJ2-3): DTGVSQNPRHKITKRGQNVTFRCDPISEHNRLYWYRQTLGQGPEFLTYFQNEAQLEKSRLLSDRFSAERPKGSFSTLEIQRTEQGDSAMYLCASKKMADRDTQYFGPGTRLTVL.

This chain uses TRBV6-4 with TRBJ1-4; D is unresolved. The CDR3 totals 15 residues. Looked up from germline, CDR1 is MRHNA and CDR2 is SNTAGT. The ends were cut back, 2 bases at V and 0 bases at J, with 7 bases in the middle. CDR3 loop: CASSDRLATNEKLFF. As DNA, the CDR3 is TGTGCCAGCAGTGACAGGCTGGCAACTAATGAAAAACTGTTTTTT.

This clone was seen once. The chain carries TRBV6-5 and TRBJ2-5; tentative D call: TRBD2 (6 bases). Germline V gives CDR1 MNHEY, CDR2 SVGAGI. This CDR3 region has 13 residues. V was clipped by 5 bases and J by 5 bases, with 12 bases between them. CDR3 loop: CASSRRAWETQYF. Here the CDR3 DNA reads TGTGCCAGCAGTAGGAGGGCTTGGGAGACCCAGTACTTC.

The chain employs TRBV5-1 and TRBJ2-1, with TRBD1 matching over 7 bases. The CDR3 is 13 residues long. The germline V gene encodes CDR1 SGHRS and CDR2 YFSETQ. Trimming removed 0 bases from V and 9 bases from J; junction bases left unmatched: 3. The CDR3: CASSLGQGFEQFF. CDR3 in DNA: TGCGCCAGCAGCTTGGGACAGGGCTTTGAGCAGTTCTTC. Together with reference TRBV5-1 and TRBJ2-1, the CDR3 gives the full variable domain: KAGVTQTPRYLIKTRGQQVTLSCSPISGHRSVSWYQQTPGQGLQFLFEYFSETQRNKGNFPGRFSGRQFSNSRSEMNVSTLELGDSALYLCASSLGQGFEQFFGPGTRLTVL.

The chain employs TRBV27 and TRBJ2-3; TRBD2 agrees at 12 bases. This CDR3 comprises 16 residues. V was clipped by 2 bases and J by 4 bases; unmatched bases: 4. Germline-derived CDR1 and CDR2 are MNHEY and SMNVEV (reference sequence). CDR3 sequence (DNA): TGTGCCAGCAGTTTACGGACTAGCGGGAAGGCAGATACGCAGTATTTT. Translation: CASSLRTSGKADTQYF.

The V gene is TRBV20-1, the J gene TRBJ2-1; D gene unclear. V gave up 6 bases and J gave up 9 bases, with 12 bases separating them. CDR1 and CDR2 (germline): DFQATT, SNEGSKA (reference sequence). The CDR3 is 11 residues long. This CDR3 is CSARSWGEQFF. CDR3 in DNA: TGCAGTGCCCGTAGTTGGGGTGAGCAGTTCTTC.

The chain couples TRBV6-1 to TRBJ2-7, with unresolved D. V dropped 5 bases and J dropped 0 bases, with 14 bases sitting between them. The CDR3 sequence is 15 residues long. Germline values: CDR1 MNHNS, CDR2 SASEGT. The CDR3 protein is CASSPRRMTSYEQYF. CDR3 sequence (DNA): TGTGCCAGCAGTCCTCGACGGATGACCTCCTACGAGCAGTACTTC.

CDR3: CASSAGLQETQYF. The CDR3 DNA follows: TGCGCCAGCAGCGCGGGACTGCAAGAGACCCAGTACTTC. J is TRBJ2-5 and V is TRBV5-1, with D tentatively TRBD2 (6 bases). V shed 4 bases and J shed 2 bases, with 9 bases lying between them. The V gene's germline CDR1 is SGHRS and CDR2 YFSETQ. The length of the CDR3 is 13 residues.

The CDR3 DNA reads as TGTGCCAGCAGCTCTAGGACGGCTTCGGACAGGGGTATACACACCATATATTTT. This sequence encodes CASSSRTASDRGIHTIYF. This chain uses TRBV7-8 with TRBJ1-3; 9 bases match TRBD1. CDR3 size: 18 residues. The germline gives CDR1 SGHVS, CDR2 FQNEAQ. The V gene end was trimmed by 4 bases and the J gene end by 8 bases; junction bases not matched to a gene: 18.

V and J are TRBV4-1 and TRBJ1-4; D call uncertain. V was pared by 4 bases and J by 8 bases, with 14 bases between. Looked up from germline, CDR1 is MGHRA and CDR2 is YSYEKL. This CDR3 is built from 14 residues. The CDR3 nucleotides are TGCGCCAGCAGCCCGACAAGAGGGAGAGAAAAACTGTTTTTT. This gives the protein CASSPTRGREKLFF.

V gene TRBV5-1 combines with J gene TRBJ2-7; D is uncertain. The germline V gene encodes CDR1 SGHRS and CDR2 YFSETQ. This CDR3 spans 16 amino acids. Deletions cut 4 bases from V and 3 bases from J, with 20 bases between. CDR3 in amino acids: CASSITPSQVSYEQYF. The CDR3 bases are TGCGCCAGCAGCATAACGCCTAGTCAGGTCAGCTACGAGCAGTACTTC. The full variable domain, rest sourced from reference TRBV5-1 and TRBJ2-7, is KAGVTQTPRYLIKTRGQQVTLSCSPISGHRSVSWYQQTPGQGLQFLFEYFSETQRNKGNFPGRFSGRQFSNSRSEMNVSTLELGDSALYLCASSITPSQVSYEQYFGPGTRLTVT.

This sequence joins TRBV10-3 and TRBJ2-7; 9 nucleotides align to TRBD2. The CDR3 runs 15 residues. After removal of 5 bases from V and 0 bases from J, the junction contained 5 bases not matched to a gene. In germline, CDR1 is ENHRY, CDR2 SYGVKD. The CDR3 here is CAISPRTSDSYEQYF. The DNA of the CDR3 is TGTGCCATCAGTCCCCGGACTAGCGACTCCTACGAGCAGTACTTC.